Each of the 29 T cell receptor beta chains below was sequenced from the same sample in a study of neurological immune-mediated disorders. TCRdb used MiXCR to reprocess the 5' RACE reads, holding one entry per CDR3 protein. The sample records more than 13,000 distinct CDR3 sequences, under 11% being singletons. The source material was PBMCs. The receptors derive from a woman aged 40 to 55 in good health.

This clonotype was found many times. This chain connects TRBV10-3 to TRBJ1-5; 8 bases align to TRBD1. Germline V gene data show CDR1 as ENHRY and CDR2 as SYGVKD. This CDR3 contains 15 residues. V dropped 6 bases and J dropped 0; count of bases not matched to a gene: 4. The CDR3 bases are TGTGCCATCAGGAAGACAGGGGATAGCAATCAGCCCCAGCATTTT. The encoded protein is CAIRKTGDSNQPQHF.

This clonotype was seen at least ten times. The chain uses TRBV7-2 and TRBJ2-5; TRBD2 matches 12 bases. Germline CDR1 is SGHTA and CDR2 is FQGNSA. The trim removed 4 bases at V and 7 bases at J, leaving 10 bases unmatched. This CDR3 has 16 residues. CDR3 residues: CASSSPSGGVRGTQYF. The CDR3 DNA reads TGTGCCAGCAGCTCCCCTAGCGGGGGGGTGCGGGGGACCCAGTACTTC.

By share, this clonotype counts as medium-sized. The rearrangement links TRBV20-1 to TRBJ2-1; perhaps TRBD2 as D (6 bases). From germline, CDR1 is DFQATT and CDR2 SNEGSKA (reference sequence). The ends were cut back, 0 bases at V and 2 bases at J, with 11 bases in the middle. CDR3 size: 15 residues. CDR3 DNA sequence: TGCAGTGCTAGAGATATAGCGGTACCCTACAATGAGCAGTTCTTC. Amino acid sequence: CSARDIAVPYNEQFF.

This clonotype was seen repeatedly, ten times or more. V gene TRBV4-1 combines with J gene TRBJ2-1; D is undetermined. Germline CDR1 reads MGHRA; CDR2 reads YSYEKL. This CDR3 has 14 amino acids. V lost 0 bases to trimming and J lost 4 bases, with 7 bases between them. The CDR3 spells CASSQERVYNEQFF. DNA of the CDR3: TGCGCCAGCAGCCAAGAGCGAGTTTACAATGAGCAGTTCTTC.

Ten or more counts support this clonotype. The chain employs TRBV14 and TRBJ2-5, with TRBD2 matching over 8 bases. With 1 base clipped from V and 2 bases from J, the junction kept 6 bases outside the gene matches. There are 16 residues in the CDR3. CDR1 is SGHDN and CDR2 is FVKESK in the germline V gene. The CDR3 coding sequence is TGTGCCAGCAGCCAAGGAAATAGCGGGGCACAAGAGACCCAGTACTTC. Translation gives CASSQGNSGAQETQYF.

This sequence joins TRBV20-1 and TRBJ2-2; D may be TRBD2 (6 bases). The germline V and J ends were trimmed by 5 bases and 4 bases, with 17 bases remaining between them. CDR1 is DFQATT, CDR2 SNEGSKA, per germline (reference sequence). The CDR3 sequence is 15 residues long. The CDR3 region has the DNA TGCAGTGCTTCAGCGGGCCGGCTAGTCACCGGGGAGCTGTTTTTT. Protein: CSASAGRLVTGELFF.

This clonotype has ten or more counts. The rearrangement uses TRBV4-2 and TRBJ2-3; 7 bases align to TRBD2. CDR1 and CDR2 from the germline V gene are LGHNA and YNFKEQ. Trimming took 0 bases from V and 2 from J; bases not matched to a gene: 11. The CDR3 covers 18 residues. The CDR3 sequence is CASSQELASGFNTDTQYF. In nucleotides, the CDR3 is TGTGCCAGCAGCCAAGAGTTGGCTAGCGGATTCAACACAGATACGCAGTATTTT.

About this clonotype itself: This may arise from a read error, as a much more abundant clone is one base away. The chain links TRBV18 to TRBJ1-1, with D unresolved. Germline CDR1 and CDR2: KGHSH and LQKENI. The CDR3 runs 13 residues. CDR3 sequence (DNA): TGTACCAGCTCACTCAGTCCGAACACTGAAGCTTTCTTT. The encoded protein is CTSSLSPNTEAFF.

The chain is built from TRBV15 and TRBJ1-5; D is possibly TRBD1 (6 bases). Looked up from germline, CDR1 is LNHNV and CDR2 is YYDKDF (reference sequence). CDR3 length equals 13 residues. V gave up 5 bases and J gave up 3 bases, with 8 bases separating them. This chain's CDR3 is CATSRTVNQPQHF. The DNA for the CDR3 is TGTGCCACCAGCCGGACAGTCAATCAGCCCCAGCATTTT.

There are many counts of this clonotype. This rearrangement joins TRBV7-9 to TRBJ2-2; no definite D call. Germline V CDR1 and CDR2: SEHNR, FQNEAQ (reference sequence). This CDR3 region has 11 residues. V was pared by 3 bases and J by 9 bases, with 5 bases between. As DNA, the CDR3 is TGTGCCAGCAGCTTCACGTGGGAGCTGTTTTTT. Protein sequence: CASSFTWELFF.

Ten or more counts support this clonotype. This chain's CDR3 is CASSPGRDTRNSPLHF. CDR3 nucleotides: TGCGCCAGCAGCCCAGGGCGGGACACAAGAAATTCACCCCTCCACTTT. The chain recombines TRBV5-1 with TRBJ1-6; possibly TRBD1 for D (6 bases). V shed 4 bases and J shed 7 bases, with 18 bases lying between them. This CDR3 is 16 amino acids long. Germline V gives CDR1 SGHRS, CDR2 YFSETQ.

In its sample, this clonotype was seen many times. The chain joins TRBV5-1 to TRBJ1-1, with TRBD1 matching 8 bases. This CDR3 has 16 amino acids. Germline V gene lookup returns CDR1 SGHRS and CDR2 YFSETQ. Trimming at V came to 1 base and at J to 3 bases, leaving 8 bases not matched to a gene. The CDR3 protein is CASSLWGQASDTEAFF. The DNA for the CDR3 is TGCGCCAGCAGCTTGTGGGGACAGGCCTCGGACACTGAAGCTTTCTTT. The full variable domain, rest sourced from reference TRBV5-1 and TRBJ1-1, is KAGVTQTPRYLIKTRGQQVTLSCSPISGHRSVSWYQQTPGQGLQFLFEYFSETQRNKGNFPGRFSGRQFSNSRSEMNVSTLELGDSALYLCASSLWGQASDTEAFFGQGTRLTVV.

There are many counts of this clonotype. The gene calls are TRBV5-1 and TRBJ2-7; 10 nucleotides match TRBD2. CDR1 and CDR2 (germline): SGHRS, YFSETQ. Unmatched junction bases numbered 5, after V lost 2 bases and J lost 6 bases. This CDR3 comprises 14 residues. The CDR3 reads CASSFRTSGSEQYF. The CDR3 nucleotides are TGCGCCAGCAGCTTCCGGACTAGCGGAAGCGAGCAGTACTTC.

At least ten counts were recorded for this clonotype. The V gene is TRBV29-1, the J gene TRBJ2-5; 8 bases are shared with TRBD2. The CDR3 has 21 residues. The ends lost 1 base at V and 2 bases at J; junction bases unmatched: 24. Germline-derived CDR1 and CDR2 are SQVTM and ANQGSEA. This CDR3 reads CSVEGPGSGVDSSGAQETQYF. The CDR3 DNA follows: TGCAGCGTTGAAGGCCCCGGTAGCGGGGTTGATAGTTCGGGGGCGCAAGAGACCCAGTACTTC.

The sample holds many counts of this clonotype. The chain carries TRBV7-2 and TRBJ1-3, with D perhaps TRBD1 (5 bases). CDR3 size: 15 residues. Trimming took off 1 base at V and 2 bases at J, with 9 bases between the two ends. Germline assignment: CDR1 SGHTA and CDR2 FQGNSA. For the CDR3, the DNA is TGTGCCAGCAGCTTAGACAGGTTGACTGGAAACACCATATATTTT. This codes for CASSLDRLTGNTIYF. Full variable domain (rest looked up from reference TRBV7-2 and TRBJ1-3): GAGVSQSPSNKVTEKGKDVELRCDPISGHTALYWYRQSLGQGLEFLIYFQGNSAPDKSGLPSDRFSAERTGGSVSTLTIQRTQQEDSAVYLCASSLDRLTGNTIYFGEGSWLTVV.

Ten or more counts support this clonotype. V and J are TRBV6-5 and TRBJ2-3; 10 positions agree with TRBD2. The CDR3 sequence is 15 residues long. Germline V gene lookup returns CDR1 MNHEY and CDR2 SVGAGI. The V gene end was trimmed by 6 bases and the J gene end by 4 bases; junction bases not matched to a gene: 7. The CDR3 spells CASSGPTSGSDTQYF. The DNA of the CDR3 is TGTGCCAGCAGCGGACCGACTAGCGGGTCAGATACGCAGTATTTT.

This clonotype was observed at least ten times. The chain uses TRBV6-6 and TRBJ2-4, with D perhaps matching TRBD1 or TRBD2 (5 bases each). The CDR3 spans 12 residues. The V end was cut by 8 bases, the J end by 6 bases, with 11 bases between. Germline-derived CDR1 and CDR2 are MNHNY and SVGAGI (reference sequence). In nucleotides, the CDR3 is TGTGCCAGCGGGGCCGCGGGAAACATTCAGTACTTC. Amino acid sequence: CASGAAGNIQYF.

The table lists this clonotype with many counts. The rearrangement joins TRBV20-1 to TRBJ2-5; D unresolved. Germline V gene data show CDR1 as DFQATT and CDR2 as SNEGSKA (reference sequence). CDR3 length: 13 amino acids. V lost 5 bases and J 5 bases, leaving 15 bases between the germline ends. The CDR3 is CSAAPGRDETQYF. DNA for the CDR3: TGCAGTGCTGCCCCCGGACGCGACGAGACCCAGTACTTC.

Many counts were recorded for this clonotype. V and J are TRBV7-2 and TRBJ2-1; 11 bases fit TRBD2. Germline trimming cut 2 bases from V and 7 bases from J; bases unmatched to any gene: 10. Germline V lookup: CDR1 SGHTA, CDR2 FQGNSA. This CDR3 contains 17 residues. CDR3 DNA sequence: TGTGCCAGCAGCTTACGGGTAGCGGGGGGGCCGTCGAATGAGCAGTTCTTC. It encodes CASSLRVAGGPSNEQFF.

This clonotype has at least ten counts. This sequence joins TRBV4-1 and TRBJ2-3, with TRBD2 identical over 7 bases. The CDR3 totals 15 residues. Germline V lookup: CDR1 MGHRA, CDR2 YSYEKL. The junction had 2 bases not matched to a gene; V was cut back by 0 bases and J by 2 bases. This CDR3 is CASSQDRGVTDTQYF. The CDR3 DNA reads TGCGCCAGCAGCCAAGATCGGGGGGTCACAGATACGCAGTATTTT.

This clonotype was picked up many times. The genes are TRBV5-1 and TRBJ1-2, with 7 bases identical to TRBD1. Germline V gene lookup returns CDR1 SGHRS and CDR2 YFSETQ. The V gene end was trimmed by 1 base and the J gene end by 4 bases; junction bases not matched to a gene: 19. This CDR3 spans 19 amino acids. The CDR3 nucleotides are TGCGCCAGCAGCTTGACTTCACCGGGACACCCAGGGGGTGGCTATGGCTACACCTTC. Protein sequence: CASSLTSPGHPGGGYGYTF.

At least ten counts were recorded for this clonotype. V gene TRBV7-8 combines with J gene TRBJ2-7; no definite D call. V was trimmed by 1 base and J by 0 bases, leaving 13 bases between them. The CDR3 runs to 16 residues. The germline V gene has CDR1 SGHVS and CDR2 FQNEAQ. The DNA of the CDR3 is TGTGCCAGCAGCTTAGAAGGGATGAGTAGCTCCTACGAGCAGTACTTC. Its translation: CASSLEGMSSSYEQYF.

This clonotype has a count of ten or more. This chain joins TRBV2 and TRBJ2-7; D gene ambiguous. Trimming pared 4 bases from V and 0 bases from J, leaving 13 bases between. The germline gives CDR1 SNHLY, CDR2 FYNNEI. The CDR3 covers 15 residues. Here the CDR3 DNA reads TGTGCCAGCAGTGCGGGCCTAGGGCTCTCCTACGAGCAGTACTTC. Its protein product is CASSAGLGLSYEQYF.

The CDR3, as DNA: TGTGCCAGCAGCCTCGTTGTCTACGAGCAGTACTTC. Residues: CASSLVVYEQYF. This rearrangement joins TRBV6-2 or TRBV6-3 to TRBJ2-7; D is uncertain. CDR3 length equals 12 residues. V shed 6 bases and J shed 3 bases, with 9 bases lying between them. Germline V CDR1 and CDR2: MNHEY, SVGEGT.

At least ten counts were recorded for this clonotype. This CDR3 reads CASSGQGGGTGELFF. The CDR3 DNA follows: TGTGCCAGCAGCGGACAAGGGGGCGGGACCGGGGAGCTGTTTTTT. This rearrangement joins TRBV12-3 or TRBV12-4 to TRBJ2-2; 7 nucleotides line up with TRBD1. Trimming at V came to 6 bases and at J to 5 bases, leaving 9 bases not matched to a gene. There are 15 residues in the CDR3.

The chain uses TRBV19 and TRBJ1-5; unclear D gene. The length of the CDR3 is 13 residues. V was shortened by 3 bases and J by 5 bases, with 8 bases between the two germline ends. Germline loops: CDR1 LNHDA, CDR2 SQIVND (reference sequence). The CDR3 nucleotides read TGTGCCAGTAGTATCGCGAGCTATCAGCCCCAGCATTTT. Translated, it gives CASSIASYQPQHF.

This clonotype has at least ten counts. This sequence joins TRBV5-1 and TRBJ2-5; the match to TRBD1 covers 8 bases. The length of the CDR3 is 15 residues. The V gene's germline CDR1 is SGHRS and CDR2 YFSETQ. V gave up 0 bases and J gave up 1 base; unmatched junction bases: 2. Here the CDR3 reads CASSLGQGSQETQYF. CDR3 DNA: TGCGCCAGCAGCTTGGGACAGGGGAGCCAAGAGACCCAGTACTTC.

This clonotype was recorded at least ten times. The chain recombines TRBV20-1 with TRBJ2-7; 11 positions match TRBD2. Germline assignment: CDR1 DFQATT and CDR2 SNEGSKA (reference sequence). The CDR3 sequence is 13 residues long. After removal of 6 bases from V and 3 bases from J, the junction contained 4 bases not matched to a gene. Written as DNA, the CDR3 is TGCAGTGCCACGGGACTAGCGGTCTACGAGCAGTACTTC. This codes for CSATGLAVYEQYF.

In its sample, this clonotype was seen many times. This sequence joins TRBV3-1 and TRBJ2-7; D might be TRBD2 (6 bases). The germline V gene has CDR1 LGHDT and CDR2 YNNKEL (reference sequence). V dropped 4 bases and J dropped 6 bases, with 19 bases sitting between them. This CDR3 has 15 amino acids. CDR3 amino acids: CASSRRASSLGEQYF. In DNA, the CDR3 is TGTGCCAGCAGCCGGAGGGCTAGCTCTCTCGGCGAGCAGTACTTC.